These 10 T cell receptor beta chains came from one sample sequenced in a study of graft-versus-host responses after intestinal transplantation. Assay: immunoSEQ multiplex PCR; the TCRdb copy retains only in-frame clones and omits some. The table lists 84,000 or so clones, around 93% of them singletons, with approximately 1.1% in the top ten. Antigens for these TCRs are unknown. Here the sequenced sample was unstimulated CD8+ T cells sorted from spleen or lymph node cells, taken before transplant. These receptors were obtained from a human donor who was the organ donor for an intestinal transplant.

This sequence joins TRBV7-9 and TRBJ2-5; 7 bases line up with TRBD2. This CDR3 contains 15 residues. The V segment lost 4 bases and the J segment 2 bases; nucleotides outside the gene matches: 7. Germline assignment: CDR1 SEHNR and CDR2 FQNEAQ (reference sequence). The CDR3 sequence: CASSSGGTPQETQYF. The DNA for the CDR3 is TGTGCCAGCAGCTCCGGGGGGACCCCGCAAGAGACCCAGTACTTC.

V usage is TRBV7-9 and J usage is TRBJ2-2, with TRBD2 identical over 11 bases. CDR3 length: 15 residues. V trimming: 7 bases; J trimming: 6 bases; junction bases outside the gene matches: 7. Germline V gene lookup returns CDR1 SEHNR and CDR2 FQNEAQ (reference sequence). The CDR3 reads CASTPSGGPSGELFF. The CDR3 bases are TGTGCCAGCACCCCTAGCGGGGGGCCTTCCGGGGAGCTGTTTTTT. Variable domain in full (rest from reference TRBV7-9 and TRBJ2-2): DTGVSQNPRHKITKRGQNVTFRCDPISEHNRLYWYRQTLGQGPEFLTYFQNEAQLEKSRLLSDRFSAERPKGSFSTLEIQRTEQGDSAMYLCASTPSGGPSGELFFGEGSRLTVL.

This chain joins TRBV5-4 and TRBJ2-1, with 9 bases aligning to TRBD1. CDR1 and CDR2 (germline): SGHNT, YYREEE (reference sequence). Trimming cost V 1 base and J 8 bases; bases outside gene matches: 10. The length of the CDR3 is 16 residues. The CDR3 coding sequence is TGTGCCAGCAGCTTGAGACCGGGACAGGGATTCGATGAGCAGTTCTTC. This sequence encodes CASSLRPGQGFDEQFF.

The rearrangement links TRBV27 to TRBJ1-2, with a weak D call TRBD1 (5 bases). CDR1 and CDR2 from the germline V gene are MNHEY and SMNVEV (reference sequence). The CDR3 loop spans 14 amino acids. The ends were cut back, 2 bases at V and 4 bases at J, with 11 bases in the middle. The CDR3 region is CASSLDRSLYGYTF. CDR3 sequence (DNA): TGTGCCAGCAGTTTAGACAGAAGCCTCTATGGCTACACCTTC.

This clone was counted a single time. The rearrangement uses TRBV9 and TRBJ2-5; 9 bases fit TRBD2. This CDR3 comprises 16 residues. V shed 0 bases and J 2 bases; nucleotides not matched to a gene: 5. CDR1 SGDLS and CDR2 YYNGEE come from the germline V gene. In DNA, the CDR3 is TGTGCCAGCAGCGTAGAGGCTAGCGGGGCTCAAGAGACCCAGTACTTC. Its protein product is CASSVEASGAQETQYF.

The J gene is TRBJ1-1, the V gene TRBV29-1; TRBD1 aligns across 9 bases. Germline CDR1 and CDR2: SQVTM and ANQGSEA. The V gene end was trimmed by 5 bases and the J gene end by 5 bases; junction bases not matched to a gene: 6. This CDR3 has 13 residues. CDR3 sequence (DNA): TGCAGCGTTCCGGGACAGGGAGGTACTGAAGCTTTCTTT. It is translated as CSVPGQGGTEAFF.

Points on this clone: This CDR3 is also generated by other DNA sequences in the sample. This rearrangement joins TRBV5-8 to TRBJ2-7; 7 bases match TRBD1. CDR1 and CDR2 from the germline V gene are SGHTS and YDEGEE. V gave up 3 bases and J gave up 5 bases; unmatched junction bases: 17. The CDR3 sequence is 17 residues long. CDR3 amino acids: CASSSRLTTGLSHEQYF. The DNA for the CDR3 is TGTGCCAGCAGCTCCCGCTTAACGACAGGGCTTTCCCACGAGCAGTACTTC.

The CDR3 loop is CASRGGQGTVYNEQFF. The CDR3 nucleotides are TGTGCCAGCCGCGGAGGGCAGGGTACGGTTTACAATGAGCAGTTCTTC. V usage is TRBV5-8 and J usage is TRBJ2-1, with TRBD2 as a possible D gene (6 bases). The CDR3 has 16 residues. Germline V gives CDR1 SGHTS, CDR2 YDEGEE. The V and J ends lost 7 bases and 4 bases respectively, with 21 bases between them. The whole variable domain, filled in from reference TRBV5-8 and TRBJ2-1, reads EAGVTQSPTHLIKTRGQQATLRCSPISGHTSVYWYQQALGLGLQFLLWYDEGEERNRGNFPPRFSGRQFPNYSSELNVNALELEDSALYLCASRGGQGTVYNEQFFGPGTRLTVL.

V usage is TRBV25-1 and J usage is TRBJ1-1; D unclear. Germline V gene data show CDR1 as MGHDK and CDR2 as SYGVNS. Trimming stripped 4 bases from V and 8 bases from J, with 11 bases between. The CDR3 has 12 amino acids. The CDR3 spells CASSVKFGEAFF. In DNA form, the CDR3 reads TGTGCCAGCAGTGTTAAGTTCGGGGAAGCTTTCTTT.

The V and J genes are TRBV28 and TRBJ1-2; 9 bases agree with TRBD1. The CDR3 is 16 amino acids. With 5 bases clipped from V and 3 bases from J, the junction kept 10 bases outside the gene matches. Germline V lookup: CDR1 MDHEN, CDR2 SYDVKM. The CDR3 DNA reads TGTGCCAGCAGTCAAATTTCGGGACAGGGACACTATGGCTACACCTTC. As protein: CASSQISGQGHYGYTF.